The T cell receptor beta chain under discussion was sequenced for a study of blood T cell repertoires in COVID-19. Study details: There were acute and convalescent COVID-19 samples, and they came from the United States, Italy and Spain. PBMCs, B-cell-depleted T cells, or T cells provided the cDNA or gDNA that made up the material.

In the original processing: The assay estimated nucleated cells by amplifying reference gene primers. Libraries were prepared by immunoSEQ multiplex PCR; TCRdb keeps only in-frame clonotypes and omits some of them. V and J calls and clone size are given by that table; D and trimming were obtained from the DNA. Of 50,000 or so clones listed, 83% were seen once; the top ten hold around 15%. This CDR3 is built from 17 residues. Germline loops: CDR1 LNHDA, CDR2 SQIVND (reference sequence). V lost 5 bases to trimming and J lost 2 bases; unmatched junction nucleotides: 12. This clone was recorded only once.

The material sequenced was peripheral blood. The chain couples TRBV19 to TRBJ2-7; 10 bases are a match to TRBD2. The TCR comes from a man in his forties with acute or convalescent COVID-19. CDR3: CASSGHSGRSRPYEQYF. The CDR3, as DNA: TGTGCCAGTAGTGGACATAGCGGGAGGTCCAGGCCCTACGAGCAGTACTTC.